These 19 T cell receptor beta chains share one sample of origin, sequenced in a study of post-analysis software for immune sequencing data. Incorporated into the TCR beta cDNA libraries were unique molecular identifiers, which served to reduce PCR and sequencing biases. TCRdb used MiXCR to reprocess the PCR reads, holding one entry per CDR3 protein. The table has almost 700,000 distinct CDR3 sequences, 59% seen once. The antigens these receptors bind are not known. General study results and limits: Patients used about 5 TRBV segments, including TRBV5-6, TRBV5-1 and TRBV20-1, more often than controls.

The specimen was blood. These receptors all stem from a girl aged 2 to 10 with multiple sclerosis.

The chain joins TRBV29-1 to TRBJ2-4; 8 nucleotides line up with TRBD2. V gave up 7 bases and J gave up 8 bases; unmatched junction bases: 10. Germline assignment: CDR1 SQVTM and CDR2 ANQGSEA. This CDR3 is built from 13 residues. CDR3 residues: CSGGGGQTDIQYF. The CDR3, as DNA: TGCAGCGGGGGCGGGGGGCAAACGGACATTCAGTACTTC.

This chain links TRBV27 with TRBJ2-4; D remains ambiguous. The CDR3 has 16 residues. Germline CDR1 MNHEY, CDR2 SMNVEV (reference sequence). V lost 6 bases and J lost 0, with 15 bases in between. CDR3 residues: CASSFNSWLAKNIQYF. The CDR3 nucleotides are TGTGCCAGCAGCTTTAATTCTTGGCTAGCCAAAAACATTCAGTACTTC.

The chain has TRBV4-3 and TRBJ2-5, with 9 bases matching TRBD2. CDR1 LGHNA and CDR2 YSLEER come from the germline V gene. This CDR3 has 17 residues. J lost 0 bases, V lost 2 bases, and 7 bases had no gene match. CDR3 DNA sequence: TGCGCCAGCAGCCAATCCTTCAGCGGGGGGAACCAAGAGACCCAGTACTTC. It encodes CASSQSFSGGNQETQYF.

The chain employs TRBV12-3 or TRBV12-4 and TRBJ2-1, with 11 bases aligning to TRBD2. Trimming at V came to 1 base and at J to 5 bases, leaving 7 bases not matched to a gene. There are 17 residues in the CDR3. The CDR3 spells CASSLDRGLAVNNEQFF. The CDR3 DNA sequence: TGTGCCAGCAGTTTAGACCGGGGACTAGCGGTAAACAATGAGCAGTTCTTC.

V and J are TRBV6-5 and TRBJ2-7; TRBD2 agrees at 13 bases. Germline V gives CDR1 MNHEY, CDR2 SVGAGI. V dropped 7 bases and J dropped 3; count of bases not matched to a gene: 6. The CDR3 consists of 15 residues. This chain's CDR3 is CASILRTSGSYEQYF. CDR3 sequence (DNA): TGTGCCAGCATCTTACGGACTAGCGGGAGCTACGAGCAGTACTTC.

This clonotype was counted between two and nine times. The V and J genes are TRBV27 and TRBJ1-5, with TRBD1 matching over 7 bases. CDR1 is MNHEY, CDR2 SMNVEV, per germline (reference sequence). The CDR3 has 16 residues. The V gene end was trimmed by 7 bases and the J gene end by 0 bases; junction bases not matched to a gene: 9. CDR3 protein: CASNPDRYYSNQPQHF. CDR3 coding DNA: TGTGCCAGCAACCCGGACAGGTACTATAGCAATCAGCCCCAGCATTTT.

This clonotype showed up just a few times. The J gene is TRBJ1-2, the V gene TRBV5-1; TRBD1 is a possible D gene (5 bases). This CDR3 spans 12 amino acids. Germline-derived CDR1 and CDR2 are SGHRS and YFSETQ. V was trimmed by 5 bases and J by 6 bases, leaving 11 bases between them. DNA of the CDR3: TGCGCCAGCAGTTCAGGGATGGATGGCTACACCTTC. Residues: CASSSGMDGYTF.

The sample holds a few counts of this clonotype. The V gene is TRBV6-6, the J gene TRBJ2-1, with TRBD2 matching 8 bases. Germline CDR1 reads MNHNY; CDR2 reads SVGAGI (reference sequence). CDR3 length: 15 amino acids. Germline trimming cut 3 bases from V and 1 base from J; bases unmatched to any gene: 2. CDR3: CASSYQRGSYNEQFF. The DNA of the CDR3 is TGTGCCAGCAGTTATCAGCGGGGGTCCTACAATGAGCAGTTCTTC.

This clonotype was detected only a few times. The rearrangement uses TRBV10-1 and TRBJ2-1; D remains ambiguous. The germline gives CDR1 WNHNN, CDR2 SYGVQD (reference sequence). Trimming pared 4 bases from V and 10 bases from J, leaving 14 bases between. This CDR3 is built from 13 residues. CDR3 coding DNA: TGCGCCAGCAGTGCGTCTAACCGAGACGAGCAGTTCTTC. As protein: CASSASNRDEQFF.

This clonotype appeared a few times. The chain uses TRBV6-2 or TRBV6-3 and TRBJ2-1, with 7 nucleotides matching TRBD2. The CDR3 totals 14 residues. The V segment lost 8 bases and the J segment 4 bases; nucleotides outside the gene matches: 8. The germline V gene encodes CDR1 MNHEY and CDR2 SVGEGT. The CDR3 region is CASSLSAGYNEQFF. Written as DNA, the CDR3 is TGTGCCAGCTCGCTGTCAGCGGGATACAATGAGCAGTTCTTC.

This clonotype was observed a handful of times. The rearrangement uses TRBV6-6 and TRBJ1-2; 9 bases map to TRBD1. Germline V gene sequence: CDR1 MNHNY, CDR2 SVGAGI (reference sequence). This CDR3 spans 16 amino acids. V shed 0 bases and J 7 bases; nucleotides not matched to a gene: 9. The DNA for the CDR3 is TGTGCCAGCAGTTACTCTAGGGACAGGGTTTTTAGTGGCTACACCTTC. Its translation is CASSYSRDRVFSGYTF.

This chain's CDR3 is CASSYSASGWSSYNEQFF. The CDR3 nucleotides read TGTGCCAGCAGTTACTCAGCTAGCGGGTGGAGCTCCTACAATGAGCAGTTCTTC. This sequence joins TRBV6-5 and TRBJ2-1; TRBD2 agrees at 8 bases. The CDR3 spans 18 residues. The germline CDR1 and CDR2 sequences are MNHEY and SVGAGI. With 0 bases clipped from V and 0 bases from J, the junction kept 7 bases outside the gene matches.

The chain couples TRBV12-3 or TRBV12-4 to TRBJ2-3, with 9 bases matching TRBD1. V shed 5 bases, J shed 6 bases, and the junction held 12 bases outside the gene matches. This CDR3 has 16 residues. In nucleotides, the CDR3 is TGTGCCAGCAGTCCCCGGGGGACAGGGAATAAGGATACGCAGTATTTT. Translation gives CASSPRGTGNKDTQYF.

The rearrangement joins TRBV10-2 to TRBJ2-2; D is ambiguous. V lost 7 bases and J 2 bases, leaving 11 bases between the germline ends. CDR1 and CDR2 (germline): WSHSY, SAAADI. The CDR3 runs 14 residues. The DNA of the CDR3 is TGCGCCAGCAAACAGACTTCTAACACCGGGGAGCTGTTTTTT. Protein: CASKQTSNTGELFF.

The J gene is TRBJ1-2, the V gene TRBV7-9; tentative D call: TRBD1 (5 bases). V lost 5 bases and J lost 7, with 8 bases in between. The CDR3 has 11 amino acids. Germline assignment: CDR1 SEHNR and CDR2 FQNEAQ (reference sequence). The CDR3 nucleotides read TGTGCCAGCAGCCGGGACGGTGGCTACACCTTC. Its translation: CASSRDGGYTF. The variable domain in full, completed from reference TRBV7-9 and TRBJ1-2, reads DTGVSQNPRHKITKRGQNVTFRCDPISEHNRLYWYRQTLGQGPEFLTYFQNEAQLEKSRLLSDRFSAERPKGSFSTLEIQRTEQGDSAMYLCASSRDGGYTFGSGTRLTVV.

The genes are TRBV20-1 and TRBJ2-1; TRBD1 might be the D (6 bases). The CDR3 consists of 15 residues. Trimming removed 3 bases at V and 4 bases at J, with 16 bases between. CDR1 and CDR2 from the germline V gene are DFQATT and SNEGSKA (reference sequence). CDR3 in amino acids: CSASGGSSRYNEQFF. In DNA, the CDR3 is TGCAGTGCTAGTGGGGGCTCTAGTAGATACAATGAGCAGTTCTTC.

V and J are TRBV12-3 or TRBV12-4 and TRBJ2-2; perhaps TRBD2 as D (6 bases). This CDR3 region has 15 residues. V was shortened by 6 bases and J by 5 bases, with 16 bases between the two germline ends. This CDR3 reads CASSSSERGTGELFF. The CDR3 DNA is TGTGCCAGCAGCTCTAGCGAGAGGGGTACCGGGGAGCTGTTTTTT.

This sequence joins TRBV4-1 and TRBJ2-7, with TRBD1 as a possible D gene (5 bases). The CDR3 is 14 amino acids. V lost 1 base to trimming and J lost 2 bases, with 9 bases between them. In germline, CDR1 is MGHRA, CDR2 YSYEKL. CDR3 DNA: TGCGCCAGCAGCCAAGTTCAGGGAACCTACGAGCAGTACTTC. It translates to CASSQVQGTYEQYF.

The chain links TRBV5-1 to TRBJ2-6, with TRBD2 matching over 7 bases. The CDR3 loop spans 18 amino acids. Germline loops: CDR1 SGHRS, CDR2 YFSETQ. V was clipped by 1 base and J by 0 bases; unmatched bases: 7. The CDR3 bases are TGCGCCAGCAGCTTGCTAGCGGTGGGAATCTCTGGGGCCAACGTCCTGACTTTC. It codes for CASSLLAVGISGANVLTF.